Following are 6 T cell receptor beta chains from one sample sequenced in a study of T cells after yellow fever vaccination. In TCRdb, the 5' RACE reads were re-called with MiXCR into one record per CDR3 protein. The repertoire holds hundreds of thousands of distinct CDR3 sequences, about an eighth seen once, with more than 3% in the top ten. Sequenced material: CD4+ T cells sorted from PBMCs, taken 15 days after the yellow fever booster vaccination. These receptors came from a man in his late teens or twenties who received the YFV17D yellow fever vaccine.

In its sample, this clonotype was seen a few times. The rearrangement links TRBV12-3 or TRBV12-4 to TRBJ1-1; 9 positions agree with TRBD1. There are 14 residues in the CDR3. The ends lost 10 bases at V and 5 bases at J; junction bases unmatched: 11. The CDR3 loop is CATQTGTGSTEAFF. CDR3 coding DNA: TGTGCCACCCAAACCGGGACAGGGAGTACTGAAGCTTTCTTT.

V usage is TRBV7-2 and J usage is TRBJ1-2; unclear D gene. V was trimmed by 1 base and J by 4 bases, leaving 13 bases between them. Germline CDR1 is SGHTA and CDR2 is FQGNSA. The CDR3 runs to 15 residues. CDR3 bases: TGTGCCAGCAGCTTAGACAGAGCCTACCGCTATGGCTACACCTTC. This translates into CASSLDRAYRYGYTF.

This chain's CDR3 is CASSIRALQETQYF. DNA for the CDR3: TGTGCCAGTAGTATTAGGGCCCTCCAAGAGACCCAGTACTTC. The J gene is TRBJ2-5, the V gene TRBV19; D remains ambiguous. Germline values: CDR1 LNHDA, CDR2 SQIVND (reference sequence). CDR3 size: 14 residues. V lost 3 bases, J lost 1 base, and 9 bases lay in between.

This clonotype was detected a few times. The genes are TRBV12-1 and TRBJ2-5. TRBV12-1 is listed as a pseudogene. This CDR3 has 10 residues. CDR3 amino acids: CASRVETQYF. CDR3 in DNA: TGTGCCAGCAGGGTAGAGACCCAGTACTTC.

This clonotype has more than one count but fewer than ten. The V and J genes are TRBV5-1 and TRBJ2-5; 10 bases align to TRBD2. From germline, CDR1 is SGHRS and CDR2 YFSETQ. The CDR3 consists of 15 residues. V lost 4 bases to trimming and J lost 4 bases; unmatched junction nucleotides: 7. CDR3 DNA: TGCGCCAGCAGCCTCCGGACTAGCGGTCTAGAGACCCAGTACTTC. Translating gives CASSLRTSGLETQYF.

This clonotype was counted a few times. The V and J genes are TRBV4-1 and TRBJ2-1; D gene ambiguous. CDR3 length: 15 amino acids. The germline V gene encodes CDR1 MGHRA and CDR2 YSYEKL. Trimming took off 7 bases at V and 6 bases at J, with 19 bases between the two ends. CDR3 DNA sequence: TGCGCCAGCACGCCGGGCCCCCGGCGGCGCAATGAGCAGTTCTTC. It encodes CASTPGPRRRNEQFF.